A single sample gave rise to the 9 T cell receptor beta chains below, sequenced in a study of blood T cell repertoires in COVID-19. The table came from immunoSEQ multiplex PCR; TCRdb's copy has only in-frame clones and leaves some out. The sample carries about 120,000 clones, 70% to 80% recorded once. Sequenced: peripheral blood. These receptors originate from a man aged 50 or older with acute or convalescent COVID-19.

This clone was detected only a few times. The chain employs TRBV21-1 and TRBJ1-1; TRBD1, the table's D call, lacks a check against the DNA. TRBV21-1 is shown as a pseudogene. This CDR3 is 14 amino acids long. Written as DNA, the CDR3 is TGTGCCAGCAGCAAAGGGGACAGGGAGACTGAAGCTTTCTTT. Its protein product is CASSKGDRETEAFF.

The V and J genes are TRBV4-2 and TRBJ2-7, with D possibly being TRBD1 (5 bases). Trimming pared 0 bases from V and 2 bases from J, leaving 8 bases between. The germline V gene has CDR1 LGHNA and CDR2 YNFKEQ. The CDR3 spans 14 residues. The CDR3: CASSQEQQAYEQYF. The CDR3 nucleotides read TGTGCCAGCAGCCAAGAACAACAGGCCTACGAGCAGTACTTC.

The DNA for the CDR3 is TGTGCCAGCAGCACCCGGGACAGGGGGGAGACCCAGTACTTC. Translating it yields CASSTRDRGETQYF. The chain uses TRBV21-1 and TRBJ2-5; the DNA was not used to check the table's D call, TRBD1. TRBV21-1 is deemed a pseudogene. The CDR3 loop spans 14 amino acids.

This rearrangement joins TRBV10-2 to TRBJ1-5, with 8 bases that match TRBD1. V lost 8 bases and J lost 7; bases outside the gene matches: 19. The V gene's germline CDR1 is WSHSY and CDR2 SAAADI. This CDR3 comprises 17 residues. The CDR3 DNA sequence: TGCGCCAGCTATATACTTCCCGGACAGGGTTTCAACCAGCCCCAGCATTTT. It is translated as CASYILPGQGFNQPQHF.

The table lists this clone with a count of one. The rearrangement links TRBV4-2 to TRBJ2-3; 7 nucleotides agree with TRBD1. This CDR3 is built from 14 residues. The V gene's germline CDR1 is LGHNA and CDR2 YNFKEQ. V was pared by 0 bases and J by 7 bases, with 4 bases of the junction left unmatched. CDR3 bases: TGTGCCAGCAGCCAAGACGGGACAGTGAATACGCAGTATTTT. It yields the protein CASSQDGTVNTQYF.

A few counts support this clone. The rearrangement uses TRBV6-4 and TRBJ2-1, with 8 bases identical to TRBD1. The CDR3 contains 12 residues. In germline, CDR1 is MRHNA, CDR2 SNTAGT. V gave up 4 bases and J gave up 8 bases; unmatched junction bases: 1. The CDR3 nucleotides are TGTGCCAGCAGTGCACAGGGGGATGAGCAGTTCTTC. Translation gives CASSAQGDEQFF.

This clone was detected only a few times. The sample contains more than one DNA sequence encoding this CDR3. The chain is built from TRBV5-6 and TRBJ2-7, with D perhaps matching TRBD1 (6 bases). The CDR3 runs to 14 residues. Per germline, CDR1 SGHDT and CDR2 YYEEEE. Trimming pared 0 bases from V and 3 bases from J, leaving 10 bases between. The CDR3 region is CASSLGQGLYEQYF. CDR3 DNA sequence: TGTGCCAGCAGCTTGGGCCAGGGGCTCTACGAGCAGTACTTC.

The chain couples TRBV25-1 to TRBJ1-4, with 9 bases fitting TRBD1. Germline lookup yields CDR1 MGHDK and CDR2 SYGVNS. The CDR3 spans 16 residues. V gave up 5 bases and J gave up 5 bases; unmatched junction bases: 9. The CDR3: CASSLTRDRVNEKLFF. The CDR3 DNA reads as TGTGCCAGCAGTCTTACCCGGGACAGGGTAAATGAAAAACTGTTTTTT.

This clone has only a few counts. The rearrangement uses TRBV10-2 and TRBJ2-7; D is perhaps TRBD2 (6 bases). CDR1 and CDR2 from the germline V gene are WSHSY and SAAADI. The germline V and J ends were trimmed by 6 bases and 0 bases, with 18 bases remaining between them. The CDR3 consists of 16 residues. CDR3 residues: CASSLVQDYLSYEQYF. The CDR3 nucleotides read TGCGCCAGCAGCTTAGTACAGGACTACCTCTCCTACGAGCAGTACTTC.